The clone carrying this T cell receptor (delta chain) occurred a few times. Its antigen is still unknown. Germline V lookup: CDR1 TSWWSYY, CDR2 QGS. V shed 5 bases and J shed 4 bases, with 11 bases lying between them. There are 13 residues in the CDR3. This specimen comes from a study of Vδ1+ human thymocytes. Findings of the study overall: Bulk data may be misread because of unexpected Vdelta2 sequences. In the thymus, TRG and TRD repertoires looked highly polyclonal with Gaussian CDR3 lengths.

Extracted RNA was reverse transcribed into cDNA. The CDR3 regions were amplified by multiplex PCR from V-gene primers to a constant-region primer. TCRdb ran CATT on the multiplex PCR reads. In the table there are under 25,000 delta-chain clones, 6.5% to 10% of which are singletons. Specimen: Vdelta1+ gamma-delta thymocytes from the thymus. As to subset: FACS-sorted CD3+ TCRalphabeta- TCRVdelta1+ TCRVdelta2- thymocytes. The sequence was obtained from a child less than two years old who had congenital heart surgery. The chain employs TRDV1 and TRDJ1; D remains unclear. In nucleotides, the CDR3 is TGTGCTCTTGGGTTTCCCTTGGTCGATAAACTCATCTTT. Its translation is CALGFPLVDKLIF.